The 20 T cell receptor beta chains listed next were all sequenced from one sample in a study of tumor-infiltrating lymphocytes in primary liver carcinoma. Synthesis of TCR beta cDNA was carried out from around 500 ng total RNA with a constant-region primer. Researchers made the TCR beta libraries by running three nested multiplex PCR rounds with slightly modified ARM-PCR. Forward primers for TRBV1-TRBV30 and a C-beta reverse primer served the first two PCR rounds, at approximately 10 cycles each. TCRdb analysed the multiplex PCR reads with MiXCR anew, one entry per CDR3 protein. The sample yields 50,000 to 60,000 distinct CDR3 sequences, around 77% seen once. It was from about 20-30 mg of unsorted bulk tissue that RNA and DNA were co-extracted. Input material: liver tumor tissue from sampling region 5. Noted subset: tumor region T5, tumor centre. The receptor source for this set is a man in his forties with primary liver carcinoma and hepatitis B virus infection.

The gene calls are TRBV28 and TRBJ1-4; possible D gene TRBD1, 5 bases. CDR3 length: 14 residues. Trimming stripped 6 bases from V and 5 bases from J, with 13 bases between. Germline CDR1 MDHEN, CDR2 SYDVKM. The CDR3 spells CASRSGRENEKLFF. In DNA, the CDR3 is TGTGCCAGCAGGTCGGGACGGGAAAATGAAAAACTGTTTTTT. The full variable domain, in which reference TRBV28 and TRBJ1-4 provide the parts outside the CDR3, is DVKVTQSSRYLVKRTGEKVFLECVQDMDHENMFWYRQDPGLGLRLIYFSYDVKMKEKGDIPEGYSVSREKKERFSLILESASTNQTSMYLCASRSGRENEKLFFGSGTQLSVL.

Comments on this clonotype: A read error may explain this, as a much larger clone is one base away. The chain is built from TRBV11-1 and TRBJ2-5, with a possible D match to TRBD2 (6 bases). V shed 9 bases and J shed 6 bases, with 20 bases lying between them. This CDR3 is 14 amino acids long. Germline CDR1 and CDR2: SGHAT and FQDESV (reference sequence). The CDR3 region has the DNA TGTGCCAGGAACTTCCGTGGCGGGGCGCAGACCCAGTACTTC. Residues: CARNFRGGAQTQYF.

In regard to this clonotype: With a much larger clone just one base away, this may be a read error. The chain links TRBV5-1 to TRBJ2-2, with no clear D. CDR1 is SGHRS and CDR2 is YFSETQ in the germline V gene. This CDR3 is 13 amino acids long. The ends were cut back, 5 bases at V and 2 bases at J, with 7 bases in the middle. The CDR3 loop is CASSRPNTGELFF. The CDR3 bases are TGCGCCAGCAGTCGCCCTAACACCGGGGAGCTGTTTTTT.

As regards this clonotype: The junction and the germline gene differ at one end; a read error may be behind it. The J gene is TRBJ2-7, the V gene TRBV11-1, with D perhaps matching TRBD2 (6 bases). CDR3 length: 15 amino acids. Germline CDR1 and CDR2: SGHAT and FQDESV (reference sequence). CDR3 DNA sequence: TGCGTCGGCAGCTCATCCCGGGACTCCTCCTACGAGCAGTACTTC. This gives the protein CVGSSSRDSSYEQYF.

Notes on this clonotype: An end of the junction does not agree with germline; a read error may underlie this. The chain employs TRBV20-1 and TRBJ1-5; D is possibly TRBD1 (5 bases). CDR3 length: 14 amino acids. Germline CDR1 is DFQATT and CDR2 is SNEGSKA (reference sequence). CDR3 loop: CNASAGLGNQPQHF. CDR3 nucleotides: TGCAATGCTAGCGCGGGGCTAGGCAATCAGCCCCAGCATTTT.

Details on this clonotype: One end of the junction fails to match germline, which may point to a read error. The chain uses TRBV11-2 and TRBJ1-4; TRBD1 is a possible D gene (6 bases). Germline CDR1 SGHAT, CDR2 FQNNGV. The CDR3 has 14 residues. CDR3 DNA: TGTGCCAGCAGCTTAGGGCCGGGGGCTGAAAACCTGTTCTTT. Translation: CASSLGPGAENLFF.

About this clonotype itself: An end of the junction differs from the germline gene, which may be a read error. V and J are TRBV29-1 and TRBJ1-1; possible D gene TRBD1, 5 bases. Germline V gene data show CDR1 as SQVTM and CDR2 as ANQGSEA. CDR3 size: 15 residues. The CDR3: CSAGAGRGMNTEGFF. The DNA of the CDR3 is TGCAGCGCCGGTGCAGGGCGGGGGATGAACACTGAAGGTTTCTTT. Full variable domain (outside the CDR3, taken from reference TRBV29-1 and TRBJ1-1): SAVISQKPSRDICQRGTSLTIQCQVDSQVTMMFWYRQQPGQSLTLIATANQGSEATYESGFVIDKFPISRPNLTFSTLTVSNMSPEDSSIYLCSAGAGRGMNTEGFFGQGTRLTVV.

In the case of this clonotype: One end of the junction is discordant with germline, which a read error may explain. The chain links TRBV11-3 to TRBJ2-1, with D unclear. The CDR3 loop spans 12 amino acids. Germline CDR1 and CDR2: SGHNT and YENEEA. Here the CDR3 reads CASNLKANEWFF. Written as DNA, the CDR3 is TGTGCCAGCAACTTAAAAGCCAATGAGTGGTTCTTC.

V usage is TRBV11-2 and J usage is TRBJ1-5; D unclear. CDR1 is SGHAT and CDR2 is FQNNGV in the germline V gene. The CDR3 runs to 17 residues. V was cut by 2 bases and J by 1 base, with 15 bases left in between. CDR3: CASSLIGITVSNQPQHF. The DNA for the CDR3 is TGTGCCAGCAGCTTAATAGGGATAACAGTGAGCAATCAGCCCCAGCATTTT.

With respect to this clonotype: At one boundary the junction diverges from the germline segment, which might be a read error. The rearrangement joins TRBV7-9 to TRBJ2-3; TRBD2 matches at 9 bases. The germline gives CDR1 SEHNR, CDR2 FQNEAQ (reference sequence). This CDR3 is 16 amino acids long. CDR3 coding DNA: TGTGCCGGCAGCGCAATTTCAGGGACTAGCATAGATACGCAGTATTTT. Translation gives CAGSAISGTSIDTQYF. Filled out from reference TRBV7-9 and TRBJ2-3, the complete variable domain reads DTGVSQNPRHKITKRGQNVTFRCDPISEHNRLYWYRQTLGQGPEFLTYFQNEAQLEKSRLLSDRFSAERPKGSFSTLEIQRTEQGDSAMYLCAGSAISGTSIDTQYFGPGTRLTVL.

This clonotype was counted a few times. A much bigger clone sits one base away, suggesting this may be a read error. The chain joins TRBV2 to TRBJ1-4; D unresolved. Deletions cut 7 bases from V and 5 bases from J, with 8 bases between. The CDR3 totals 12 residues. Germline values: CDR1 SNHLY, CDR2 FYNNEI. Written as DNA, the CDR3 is TGTGCCAGCAAGACGGGGAATGAAAAACTGTTTTTT. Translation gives CASKTGNEKLFF.

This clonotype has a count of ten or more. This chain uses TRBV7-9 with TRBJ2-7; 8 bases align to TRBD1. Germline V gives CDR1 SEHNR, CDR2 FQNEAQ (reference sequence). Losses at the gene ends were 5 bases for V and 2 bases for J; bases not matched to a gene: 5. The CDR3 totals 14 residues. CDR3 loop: CASSPRTGPYEQYF. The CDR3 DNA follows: TGTGCCAGCAGCCCTCGGACAGGGCCCTACGAGCAGTACTTC.

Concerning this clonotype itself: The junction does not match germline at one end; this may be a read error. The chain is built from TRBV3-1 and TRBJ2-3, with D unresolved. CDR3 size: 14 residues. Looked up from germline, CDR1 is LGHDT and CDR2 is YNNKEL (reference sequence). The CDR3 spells CVSSQYPTSDTQYF. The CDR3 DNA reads TGTGTCAGCAGCCAATATCCGACTTCAGATACGCAGTATTTT.

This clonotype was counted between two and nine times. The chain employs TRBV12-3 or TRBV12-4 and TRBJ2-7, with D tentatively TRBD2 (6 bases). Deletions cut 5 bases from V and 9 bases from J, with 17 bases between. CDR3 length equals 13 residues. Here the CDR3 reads CASSPTGAGRQYF. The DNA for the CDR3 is TGTGCCAGCAGTCCGACTGGCGCGGGGAGGCAGTACTTC.

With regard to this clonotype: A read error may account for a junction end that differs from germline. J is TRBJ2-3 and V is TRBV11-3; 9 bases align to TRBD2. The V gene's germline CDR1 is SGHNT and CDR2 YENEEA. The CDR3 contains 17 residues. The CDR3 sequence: CASNLDRTSVSTDTQYF. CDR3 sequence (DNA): TGTGCCAGCAACTTAGATCGGACTAGCGTGTCCACAGATACGCAGTATTTT.

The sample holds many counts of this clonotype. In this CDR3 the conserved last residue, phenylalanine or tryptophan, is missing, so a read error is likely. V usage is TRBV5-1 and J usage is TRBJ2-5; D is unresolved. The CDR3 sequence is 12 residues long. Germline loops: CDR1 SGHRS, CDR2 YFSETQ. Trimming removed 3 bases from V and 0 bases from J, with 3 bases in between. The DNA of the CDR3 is TGCGCCAGCAGCTGGGACCAAGAGACCCAGTACCTC. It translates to CASSWDQETQYL.

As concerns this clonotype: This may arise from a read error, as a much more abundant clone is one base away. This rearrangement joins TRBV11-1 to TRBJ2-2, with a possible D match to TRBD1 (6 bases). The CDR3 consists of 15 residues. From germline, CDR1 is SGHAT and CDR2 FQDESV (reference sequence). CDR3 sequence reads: CASSLIQGNIGEPFF. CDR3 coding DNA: TGTGCCAGCAGCTTAATACAGGGAAATATCGGGGAGCCGTTTTTT.

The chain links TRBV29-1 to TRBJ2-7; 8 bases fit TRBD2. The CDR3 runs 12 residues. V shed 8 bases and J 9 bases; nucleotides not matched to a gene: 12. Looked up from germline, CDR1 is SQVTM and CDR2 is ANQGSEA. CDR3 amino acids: CSSLTSDHLQYF. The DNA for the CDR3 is TGCAGCTCCCTGACTAGCGACCACTTGCAGTACTTC.

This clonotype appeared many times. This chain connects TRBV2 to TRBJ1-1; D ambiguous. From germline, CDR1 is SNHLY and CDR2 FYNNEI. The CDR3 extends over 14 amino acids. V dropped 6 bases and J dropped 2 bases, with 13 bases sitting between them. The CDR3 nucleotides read TGTGCCAGCAGGATACTCGGTGGTAACACTGAAGCTTTCTTT. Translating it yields CASRILGGNTEAFF.

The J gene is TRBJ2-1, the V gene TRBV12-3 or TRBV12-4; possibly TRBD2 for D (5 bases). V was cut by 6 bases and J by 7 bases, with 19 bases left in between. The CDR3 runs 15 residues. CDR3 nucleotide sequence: TGTGCCAGCAGCCTCCTAGTGGGAGATGTGAATGAGCAGTTCTTC. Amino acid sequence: CASSLLVGDVNEQFF.